What follows are 11 T cell receptor beta chains derived from one specimen sequenced in a study of blood T cell repertoires in COVID-19. The table came from immunoSEQ multiplex PCR; TCRdb's copy has only in-frame clones and leaves some out. Of 70,000 to 95,000 clones listed, roughly 86% are singletons. The sequenced sample consisted of peripheral blood. The receptor source for this set is a man aged 65-85 years with acute or convalescent COVID-19.

The chain couples TRBV10-2 to TRBJ2-1; 12 bases are a match to TRBD2. Trimming took 3 bases from V and 6 from J; bases not matched to a gene: 12. The length of the CDR3 is 18 residues. The germline V gene encodes CDR1 WSHSY and CDR2 SAAADI. CDR3 bases: TGCGCCAGCAGTGATCCCCCTCGACTAGCGGGAGCCTCCAATGAGCAGTTCTTC. It codes for CASSDPPRLAGASNEQFF.

The V gene is TRBV4-2, the J gene TRBJ1-1; 7 nucleotides line up with TRBD1. The junction had 9 bases not matched to a gene; V was cut back by 4 bases and J by 4 bases. From germline, CDR1 is LGHNA and CDR2 YNFKEQ. The CDR3 consists of 15 residues. Here the CDR3 reads CASSPRGGFGTEAFF. In nucleotides, the CDR3 is TGTGCCAGCAGCCCAAGAGGGGGCTTCGGCACTGAAGCTTTCTTT.

The rearrangement uses TRBV6-5 and TRBJ1-5; D is perhaps TRBD1 (5 bases). V lost 5 bases and J lost 6, with 17 bases in between. The CDR3 sequence is 15 residues long. CDR1 and CDR2 from the germline V gene are MNHEY and SVGAGI. This chain's CDR3 is CASSPGNRPTQPQHF. CDR3 in DNA: TGTGCCAGCAGTCCGGGCAACAGGCCCACTCAGCCCCAGCATTTT.

V gene TRBV11-2 combines with J gene TRBJ1-6; D is unclear. CDR1 is SGHAT and CDR2 is FQNNGV in the germline V gene. Trimming shortened V by 0 bases and J by 14 bases, and 8 bases separated the two germline ends. This CDR3 has 12 amino acids. The CDR3 loop reads CASSLDRGALHF. The CDR3 DNA reads TGTGCCAGCAGCTTAGATCGGGGTGCCCTCCACTTT.

The count of this clone is one. The CDR3 nucleotides are TGTGCCAGCAGCTCACAGGGGGGGGTGAGCTACGAGCAGTACTTC. Residues: CASSSQGGVSYEQYF. The chain employs TRBV7-9 and TRBJ2-7; TRBD1 is a possible D gene (8 bases). Per germline, CDR1 SEHNR and CDR2 FQNEAQ (reference sequence). The ends were cut back, 4 bases at V and 3 bases at J, with 16 bases in the middle. The CDR3 has 15 amino acids.

This rearrangement joins TRBV5-6 to TRBJ1-6, with a possible D match to TRBD1 (5 bases). Deletions cut 0 bases from V and 7 bases from J, with 11 bases between. CDR3 size: 15 residues. Germline CDR1 and CDR2: SGHDT and YYEEEE. CDR3 loop: CASSLERRENSPLHF. The CDR3 DNA is TGTGCCAGCAGCTTGGAGCGCAGGGAAAATTCACCCCTCCACTTT.

This clone came up a few times. The chain is built from TRBV5-8 and TRBJ2-7; 7 nucleotides agree with TRBD2. Germline V lookup: CDR1 SGHTS, CDR2 YDEGEE. The CDR3 loop spans 14 amino acids. Germline trimming cut 1 base from V and 2 bases from J; bases unmatched to any gene: 3. CDR3 in DNA: TGTGCCAGCAGCTTGCAGGGAGGGGCCTACGAGCAGTACTTC. It yields the protein CASSLQGGAYEQYF.

The chain couples TRBV6-2 or TRBV6-3 to TRBJ2-7, with D perhaps matching TRBD1 (5 bases). Germline V gives CDR1 MNHEY, CDR2 SVGEGT. V lost 2 bases and J lost 4, with 18 bases in between. The CDR3 sequence is 16 residues long. The CDR3 region has the DNA TGTGCCAGCAGTTACCTACTTGGGCAGGGTTCATACGAGCAGTACTTC. It is translated as CASSYLLGQGSYEQYF.

This clone occurred once. V gene TRBV30 combines with J gene TRBJ2-5; 8 nucleotides align to TRBD2. CDR3 length: 14 amino acids. V gave up 3 bases and J gave up 5 bases; unmatched junction bases: 8. CDR1 is GTSNPN and CDR2 is SVGIG in the germline V gene (reference sequence). CDR3 region: CAWRRSGGWETQYF. In DNA, the CDR3 is TGTGCCTGGAGACGGAGCGGGGGCTGGGAGACCCAGTACTTC.

The chain is built from TRBV11-3 and TRBJ2-2; maybe TRBD2 (5 bases). This CDR3 contains 17 residues. The ends were cut back, 0 bases at V and 6 bases at J, with 17 bases in the middle. Germline V lookup: CDR1 SGHNT, CDR2 YENEEA. The CDR3 protein is CASSLDRVGVGSGELFF. The CDR3 bases are TGTGCCAGCAGCTTAGATCGGGTGGGAGTAGGATCCGGGGAGCTGTTTTTT.

V and J are TRBV27 and TRBJ2-7, with TRBD1 identical over 8 bases. Trimming cost V 5 bases and J 2 bases; bases outside gene matches: 11. The CDR3 contains 16 residues. Germline V gene lookup returns CDR1 MNHEY and CDR2 SMNVEV (reference sequence). This chain's CDR3 is CASSRYQTGVTYEQYF. The DNA for the CDR3 is TGTGCCAGCAGTCGGTATCAGACAGGGGTGACCTACGAGCAGTACTTC.